The 30 T cell receptor beta chains reported below all come from one sample, sequenced in a study of shared clonotypes between healthy human individuals. TCRdb keeps only in-frame clones here, not all; method: immunoSEQ multiplex PCR. The sample yields about 800,000 clones, 96% seen once. Naive-designated CD8 cells lacked CD45RO, were positively enriched for CCR7, and omitted terminally differentiated effector memory CD45RA+ cells. What was sequenced was naive CD8+ T cells sorted from blood. The receptors stem from a man aged 25-40 years in good health.

This clone occurred once. Other DNA sequences in this sample translate to the same CDR3. The V and J genes are TRBV15 and TRBJ1-1; no reliable D call. The CDR3 sequence is 13 residues long. The germline V gene encodes CDR1 LNHNV and CDR2 YYDKDF (reference sequence). Trimming pared 0 bases from V and 5 bases from J, leaving 7 bases between. CDR3 DNA: TGTGCCACCAGCAGAGATCTTAGTACTGAAGCTTTCTTT. It translates to CATSRDLSTEAFF.

The chain has TRBV7-9 and TRBJ2-3, with D hard to call. In germline, CDR1 is SEHNR, CDR2 FQNEAQ (reference sequence). The V end lost 4 bases, the J end lost 2 bases, and 7 bases lay between the germline ends. The CDR3 extends over 13 amino acids. The CDR3, as DNA: TGTGCCAGCAGCTCCAGGCCCACAGATACGCAGTATTTT. It is translated as CASSSRPTDTQYF. The whole variable domain, filled in from reference TRBV7-9 and TRBJ2-3, reads DTGVSQNPRHKITKRGQNVTFRCDPISEHNRLYWYRQTLGQGPEFLTYFQNEAQLEKSRLLSDRFSAERPKGSFSTLEIQRTEQGDSAMYLCASSSRPTDTQYFGPGTRLTVL.

V and J are TRBV11-2 and TRBJ1-2; D is unresolved. V was clipped by 2 bases and J by 6 bases, with 25 bases between them. The CDR3 covers 18 residues. CDR1 is SGHAT and CDR2 is FQNNGV in the germline V gene. The CDR3 region has the DNA TGTGCCAGCAGCTTATATTTAGCGGCAGCCGGAAGCAGCCATGGCTACACCTTC. As protein: CASSLYLAAAGSSHGYTF.

The V and J genes are TRBV9 and TRBJ2-1, with 10 bases fitting TRBD2. CDR1 and CDR2 (germline): SGDLS, YYNGEE. The CDR3 loop spans 16 amino acids. The junction had 12 bases not matched to a gene; V was cut back by 4 bases and J by 8 bases. CDR3: CASSPHVAGGAYEQFF. In nucleotides, the CDR3 is TGTGCCAGCAGCCCTCATGTAGCGGGAGGAGCTTATGAGCAGTTCTTC.

The gene calls are TRBV15 and TRBJ1-5, with D possibly being TRBD1 (5 bases). V lost 5 bases, J lost 6 bases, and 17 bases lay in between. CDR1 and CDR2 from the germline V gene are LNHNV and YYDKDF (reference sequence). The CDR3 loop spans 15 amino acids. Written as DNA, the CDR3 is TGTGCCACCAGCGTAAGCCGGGGCGATTCTCAGCCCCAGCATTTT. It is translated as CATSVSRGDSQPQHF.

The V gene is TRBV28, the J gene TRBJ1-3; a weak D match, TRBD1 (6 bases). This CDR3 spans 14 amino acids. V was shortened by 6 bases and J by 2 bases, with 11 bases between the two germline ends. Germline V gene sequence: CDR1 MDHEN, CDR2 SYDVKM. This CDR3 is CASSLTGPGNTIYF. DNA of the CDR3: TGTGCCAGCAGCCTTACAGGGCCTGGAAACACCATATATTTT.

The J gene is TRBJ2-1, the V gene TRBV7-9; D remains unclear. There are 12 residues in the CDR3. Looked up from germline, CDR1 is SEHNR and CDR2 is FQNEAQ (reference sequence). Trimming shortened V by 1 base and J by 10 bases, and 8 bases separated the two germline ends. In DNA, the CDR3 is TGTGCCAGCAGCTTAGATTGGGAAGAGCAGTTCTTC. Its translation: CASSLDWEEQFF.

The V and J genes are TRBV6-6 and TRBJ2-1; D unclear. The ends were cut back, 5 bases at V and 6 bases at J, with 11 bases in the middle. There are 13 residues in the CDR3. The V gene's germline CDR1 is MNHNY and CDR2 SVGAGI (reference sequence). Here the CDR3 reads CASSQGLGNEQFF. DNA of the CDR3: TGTGCCAGCAGTCAAGGGCTGGGCAATGAGCAGTTCTTC.

V is TRBV7-9 and J is TRBJ2-7; tentative D call: TRBD2 (6 bases). CDR1 and CDR2 from the germline V gene are SEHNR and FQNEAQ (reference sequence). The CDR3 contains 16 residues. Between the trimmed V and J ends, which lost 7 bases and 2 bases, there was a span of 21 bases. The CDR3 DNA follows: TGTGCCAGCAACGTACTACCCCCGGGAGTTCCCTACGAGCAGTACTTC. It translates to CASNVLPPGVPYEQYF.

V usage is TRBV7-6 and J usage is TRBJ2-7, with 16 nucleotides matching TRBD2. The CDR3 contains 18 residues. CDR1 and CDR2 (germline): SGHVS, FNYEAQ. The trim removed 5 bases at V and 7 bases at J, leaving 14 bases unmatched. The CDR3 protein is CASSPRGTSGRAPDEQYF. CDR3 DNA sequence: TGTGCCAGCAGCCCCCGAGGGACTAGCGGGAGGGCTCCGGATGAGCAGTACTTC. The full variable domain, completed using reference TRBV7-6 and TRBJ2-7, is GAGVSQSPRYKVTKRGQDVALRCDPISGHVSLYWYRQALGQGPEFLTYFNYEAQQDKSGLPNDRFSAERPEGSISTLTIQRTEQRDSAMYRCASSPRGTSGRAPDEQYFGPGTRLTVT.

This rearrangement joins TRBV4-3 to TRBJ2-1; 7 positions agree with TRBD1. The CDR3 runs 13 residues. The V and J ends lost 5 bases and 6 bases, in that order; junction bases with no gene match: 4. The germline V gene has CDR1 LGHNA and CDR2 YSLEER. The CDR3 here is CASSDRTGNEQFF. In DNA form, the CDR3 reads TGCGCCAGCAGCGACAGGACAGGCAATGAGCAGTTCTTC.

The CDR3 sequence: CASRATGILRETQYF. In DNA, the CDR3 is TGTGCCAGCAGAGCTACAGGGATTCTACGGGAGACCCAGTACTTC. V is TRBV2 and J is TRBJ2-5; a weak D match, TRBD1 (6 bases). The CDR3 runs 15 residues. Between the trimmed V and J ends, which lost 6 bases and 5 bases, there was a span of 19 bases. Germline CDR1 reads SNHLY; CDR2 reads FYNNEI.

This chain joins TRBV29-1 and TRBJ2-7; 9 nucleotides align to TRBD2. The germline V gene encodes CDR1 SQVTM and CDR2 ANQGSEA. The trim removed 3 bases at V and 4 bases at J, leaving 7 bases unmatched. This CDR3 comprises 14 residues. CDR3 sequence: CSVDGAGGVYEQYF. Here the CDR3 DNA reads TGCAGCGTTGATGGGGCGGGAGGGGTATACGAGCAGTACTTC.

The V and J genes are TRBV7-9 and TRBJ2-3; 7 bases match TRBD2. Germline lookup yields CDR1 SEHNR and CDR2 FQNEAQ (reference sequence). This CDR3 has 18 amino acids. V lost 2 bases and J lost 2; bases outside the gene matches: 13. Written as DNA, the CDR3 is TGTGCCAGCAGCTTACTTGGTCTAGCGGACCTAAACACAGATACGCAGTATTTT. Its translation is CASSLLGLADLNTDTQYF.

This clone was counted once. The gene calls are TRBV16 and TRBJ2-7; TRBD1 agrees at 9 bases. This CDR3 spans 15 amino acids. Unmatched junction bases numbered 7, after V lost 4 bases and J lost 3 bases. The germline V gene encodes CDR1 KGHSY and CDR2 FQNENV. The DNA for the CDR3 is TGTGCCAGCAGCCGATACAGGGGGCCCGACTACGAGCAGTACTTC. Its protein product is CASSRYRGPDYEQYF.

About this clone itself: The sample contains more than one DNA sequence encoding this CDR3. The chain recombines TRBV7-9 with TRBJ2-3; D is unresolved. The CDR3 length is 12 residues. V was clipped by 5 bases and J by 1 base, with 4 bases between them. CDR1 and CDR2 from the germline V gene are SEHNR and FQNEAQ (reference sequence). The CDR3 bases are TGTGCCAGCAGCCCTCGCACAGATACGCAGTATTTT. Its translation is CASSPRTDTQYF. The complete variable domain, with remaining parts taken from reference TRBV7-9 and TRBJ2-3, reads DTGVSQNPRHKITKRGQNVTFRCDPISEHNRLYWYRQTLGQGPEFLTYFQNEAQLEKSRLLSDRFSAERPKGSFSTLEIQRTEQGDSAMYLCASSPRTDTQYFGPGTRLTVL.

The V gene is TRBV2, the J gene TRBJ2-7; 7 nucleotides line up with TRBD1. The length of the CDR3 is 14 residues. Germline-derived CDR1 and CDR2 are SNHLY and FYNNEI. After removal of 5 bases from V and 0 bases from J, the junction contained 4 bases not matched to a gene. CDR3 coding DNA: TGTGCCAGCAGTTTCCGGGACAGCTCCTACGAGCAGTACTTC. This codes for CASSFRDSSYEQYF.

This chain connects TRBV2 to TRBJ1-1; D is possibly TRBD1 (5 bases). CDR1 SNHLY and CDR2 FYNNEI come from the germline V gene. V was trimmed by 2 bases and J by 11 bases, leaving 12 bases between them. This CDR3 contains 12 residues. CDR3 DNA: TGTGCCAGCAGTGAAAACGGGGGACCGGCTTTCTTT. This gives the protein CASSENGGPAFF.

This clone was seen only once. The V call is TRBV7-6, the J call TRBJ2-1, with TRBD1 identical over 7 bases. CDR3 length equals 16 residues. V was pared by 3 bases and J by 1 base, with 6 bases of the junction left unmatched. The germline V gene has CDR1 SGHVS and CDR2 FNYEAQ. DNA of the CDR3: TGTGCCAGCAGCTTGGGCTCAGGGGGTTCCTACAATGAGCAGTTCTTC. Protein: CASSLGSGGSYNEQFF.

This rearrangement joins TRBV2 to TRBJ1-1, with TRBD1 matching over 8 bases. V was pared by 7 bases and J by 1 base, with 5 bases of the junction left unmatched. This CDR3 spans 14 amino acids. Germline lookup yields CDR1 SNHLY and CDR2 FYNNEI. CDR3: CASTGTGGNTEAFF. CDR3 in DNA: TGTGCCAGCACTGGGACAGGAGGGAACACTGAAGCTTTCTTT.

V gene TRBV7-9 combines with J gene TRBJ2-1; 8 bases agree with TRBD1. With V trimmed by 5 bases and J by 3 bases, 6 bases remained unmatched. The CDR3 spans 15 residues. Germline V CDR1 and CDR2: SEHNR, FQNEAQ (reference sequence). The CDR3 nucleotides are TGTGCCAGCAGCACGACAGGGGCGGTCTACAATGAGCAGTTCTTC. Residues: CASSTTGAVYNEQFF.

The CDR3 DNA reads TGTGCCAGCAGCTTAGGGGGGGCGCACACCGGGGAGCTGTTTTTT. It codes for CASSLGGAHTGELFF. This chain joins TRBV7-2 and TRBJ2-2, with D tentatively TRBD1 or TRBD2 (6 bases each). The V and J ends lost 1 base and 3 bases respectively, with 9 bases between them. The V gene's germline CDR1 is SGHTA and CDR2 FQGNSA. CDR3 length: 15 residues.

The chain couples TRBV14 to TRBJ2-7; no firm D call. Per the germline V gene, CDR1 is SGHDN and CDR2 is FVKESK. Trimming took off 5 bases at V and 3 bases at J, with 14 bases between the two ends. The CDR3 consists of 14 residues. This CDR3 reads CASSATLSSYEQYF. CDR3 coding DNA: TGTGCCAGCAGCGCAACTTTATCCAGCTACGAGCAGTACTTC.

The chain joins TRBV6-1 to TRBJ2-7; 7 nucleotides agree with TRBD1. The CDR3 is 13 amino acids. The V and J ends lost 6 bases and 6 bases, in that order; junction bases with no gene match: 8. Germline assignment: CDR1 MNHNS and CDR2 SASEGT. CDR3 loop: CASRAGGWSEQYF. The CDR3 bases are TGTGCCAGCAGGGCAGGGGGTTGGAGCGAGCAGTACTTC.

This chain connects TRBV18 to TRBJ2-7; no clear D. Germline V gene data show CDR1 as KGHSH and CDR2 as LQKENI. Trimming stripped 0 bases from V and 1 base from J, with 10 bases between. This CDR3 contains 15 residues. This CDR3 is CASSPPIGSSYEQYF. CDR3 coding DNA: TGTGCCAGCTCACCACCTATAGGCAGTTCCTACGAGCAGTACTTC.

The chain joins TRBV7-9 to TRBJ2-3; D is undetermined. The CDR3 is 13 residues long. Germline CDR1 is SEHNR and CDR2 is FQNEAQ (reference sequence). Trimming removed 7 bases from V and 4 bases from J, with 12 bases in between. In DNA, the CDR3 is TGTGCCAGCAACAATATGGGCGCAGATACGCAGTATTTT. Protein: CASNNMGADTQYF.

This chain joins TRBV28 and TRBJ2-1; TRBD2 matches at 13 bases. Germline V lookup: CDR1 MDHEN, CDR2 SYDVKM. The CDR3 has 15 residues. Trimming cost V 6 bases and J 7 bases; bases outside gene matches: 6. CDR3: CASSKLAGGGNEQFF. DNA of the CDR3: TGTGCCAGCAGCAAACTAGCGGGAGGGGGAAATGAGCAGTTCTTC.

The chain recombines TRBV29-1 with TRBJ1-2; 7 bases fit TRBD1. This CDR3 has 17 residues. The germline CDR1 and CDR2 sequences are SQVTM and ANQGSEA. Trimming at V came to 7 bases and at J to 0 bases, leaving 17 bases not matched to a gene. The CDR3 DNA follows: TGCAGCGCCATAGGGGGCCCCCCAGTCGGGTCTAACTATGGCTACACCTTC. Translated, it gives CSAIGGPPVGSNYGYTF.

The V call is TRBV29-1, the J call TRBJ1-2, with 11 bases aligning to TRBD1. The germline V gene encodes CDR1 SQVTM and CDR2 ANQGSEA. The length of the CDR3 is 20 residues. The junction had 19 bases not matched to a gene; V was cut back by 0 bases and J by 4 bases. The CDR3 loop is CSVEDRLRGQGAPITYGYTF. CDR3 in DNA: TGCAGCGTTGAAGATCGTCTTCGCGGACAGGGGGCTCCAATAACCTATGGCTACACCTTC.

The sample holds one count of this clone. The chain has TRBV4-3 and TRBJ2-7; D uncertain. The CDR3 is made up of 15 amino acids. V gave up 0 bases and J gave up 2 bases, with 11 bases separating them. Germline lookup yields CDR1 LGHNA and CDR2 YSLEER. The CDR3 spells CASSQDASITYEQYF. CDR3 DNA: TGCGCCAGCAGCCAAGATGCCAGTATTACCTACGAGCAGTACTTC.